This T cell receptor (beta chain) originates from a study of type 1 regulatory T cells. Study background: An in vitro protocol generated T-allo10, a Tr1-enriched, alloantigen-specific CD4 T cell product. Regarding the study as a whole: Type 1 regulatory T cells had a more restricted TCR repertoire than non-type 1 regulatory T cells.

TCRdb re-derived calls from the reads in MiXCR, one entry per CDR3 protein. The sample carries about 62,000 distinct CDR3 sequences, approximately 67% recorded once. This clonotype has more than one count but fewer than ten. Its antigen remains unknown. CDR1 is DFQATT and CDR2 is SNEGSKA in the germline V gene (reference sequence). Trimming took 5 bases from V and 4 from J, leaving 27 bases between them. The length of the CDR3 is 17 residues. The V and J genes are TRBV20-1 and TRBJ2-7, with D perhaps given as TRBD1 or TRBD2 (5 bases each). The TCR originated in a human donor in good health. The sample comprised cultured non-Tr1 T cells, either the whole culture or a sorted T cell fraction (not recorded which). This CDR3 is CSACGRHGGANGYEQYF. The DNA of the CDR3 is TGCAGTGCTTGTGGAAGACATGGGGGAGCCAACGGTTACGAGCAGTACTTC.